The table lists the clone carrying this T cell receptor beta chain with many counts. Antigen specificity is unknown. The data were taken from a study of T cells in Graves' hyperthyroidism and ophthalmopathy. Study-level background: Upon initial diagnosis and before any treatment, peripheral blood was collected. Overall study findings and caveats: Peripheral blood also featured most of the thyroid clonotypes expanded above 0.001. Ophthalmopathy was told apart from stable hyperthyroidism by a 13 V-J model.

The TCR beta CDR3 regions underwent amplification using RNA transcripts as the source. The HTBI primer set served for first-round RT-PCR of the TCR CDR3. TCRdb re-called the multiplex PCR reads with MiXCR, one entry per CDR3 protein. Of fewer than 350,000 distinct CDR3 sequences listed, 20% to 25% were seen once; the top ten hold 50%. There are 16 residues in the CDR3. Trimming pared 0 bases from V and 0 bases from J, leaving 9 bases between. Germline CDR1 is MNHNY and CDR2 is SVGAGI (reference sequence). The chain joins TRBV6-6 to TRBJ1-5; D possibly corresponds to TRBD1 (6 bases). The material sequenced was blood. This receptor was obtained from a woman in her forties or fifties with Graves' hyperthyroidism. The DNA for the CDR3 is TGTGCCAGCAGTTACTCGGGGGGGGCTAGCAATCAGCCCCAGCATTTT. This sequence encodes CASSYSGGASNQPQHF.